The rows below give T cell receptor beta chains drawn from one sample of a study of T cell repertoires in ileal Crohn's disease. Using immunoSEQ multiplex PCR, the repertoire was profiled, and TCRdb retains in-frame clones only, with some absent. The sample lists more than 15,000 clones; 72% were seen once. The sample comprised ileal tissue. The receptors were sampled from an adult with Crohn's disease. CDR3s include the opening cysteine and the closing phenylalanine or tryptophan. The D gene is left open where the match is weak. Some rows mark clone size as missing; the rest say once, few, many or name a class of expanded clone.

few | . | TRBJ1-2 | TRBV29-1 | CSVWSGAVGYTF | TGCAGCGTTTGGTCAGGGGCGGTAGGCTACACCTTC
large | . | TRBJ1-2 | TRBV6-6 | CASSYTTHGYTF | TGTGCCAGCAGTTACACAACACATGGCTACACCTTC
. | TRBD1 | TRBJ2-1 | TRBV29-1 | CSVGTGRFDEQFF | TGCAGCGTAGGGACAGGGCGGTTCGATGAGCAGTTCTTC
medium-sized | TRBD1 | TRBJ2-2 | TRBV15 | CATSTQGAGTGELFF | TGTGCCACCAGCACACAGGGGGCAGGCACCGGGGAGCTGTTTTTT
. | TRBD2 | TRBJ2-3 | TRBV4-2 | CASSQATSVVTDTQYF | TGTGCCAGCAGCCAGGCTACTAGCGTCGTCACAGATACGCAGTATTTT
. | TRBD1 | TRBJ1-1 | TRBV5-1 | CASSLRTGGRNTEAFF | TGCGCCAGCAGCCTGAGGACAGGGGGCCGGAACACTGAAGCTTTCTTT
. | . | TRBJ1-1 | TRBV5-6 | CASSLQGPDTEAFF | TGTGCCAGCAGCTTGCAGGGGCCGGACACTGAAGCTTTCTTT
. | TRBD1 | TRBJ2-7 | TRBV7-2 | CASSWGTGEQYF | TGTGCCAGCAGCTGGGGGACAGGAGAGCAGTACTTC
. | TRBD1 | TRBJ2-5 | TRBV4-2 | CASSHPDRGGTQYF | TGTGCCAGCAGCCACCCGGACAGGGGTGGGACCCAGTACTTC
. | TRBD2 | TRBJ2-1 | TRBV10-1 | CASSENRPSGGNEQFF | TGCGCCAGCAGTGAAAATAGGCCTAGCGGGGGCAATGAGCAGTTCTTC
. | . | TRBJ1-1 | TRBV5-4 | CASSFPTGPNTEAFF | TGTGCCAGCAGCTTCCCGACAGGCCCGAACACTGAAGCTTTCTTT
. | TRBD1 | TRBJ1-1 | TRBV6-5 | CASSSYRGTEAFF | TGTGCCAGCAGTTCTTACAGGGGCACTGAAGCTTTCTTT
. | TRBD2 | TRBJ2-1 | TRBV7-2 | CASALAGGGNEQFF | TGTGCCAGCGCACTAGCGGGGGGGGGAAATGAGCAGTTCTTC
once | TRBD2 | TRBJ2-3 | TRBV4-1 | CASSHASGPTDTQYF | TGCGCCAGCAGCCACGCTAGCGGACCCACAGATACGCAGTATTTT
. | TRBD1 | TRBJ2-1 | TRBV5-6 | CASSLVGQGERDEQFF | TGTGCCAGCAGCTTGGTCGGACAGGGGGAGAGGGATGAGCAGTTCTTC
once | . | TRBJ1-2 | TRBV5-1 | CASSLGQPNYGYTF | TGCGCCAGCAGCTTGGGACAGCCTAACTATGGCTACACCTTC
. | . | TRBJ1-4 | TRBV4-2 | CASSQDPTTNEKLFF | TGTGCCAGCAGCCAAGATCCGACTACTAATGAAAAACTGTTTTTT
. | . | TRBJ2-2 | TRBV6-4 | CASSDCRNTGELFF | TGTGCCAGCAGTGATTGTAGGAACACCGGGGAGCTGTTTTTT
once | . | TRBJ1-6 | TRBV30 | CAWTNYNSPLHF | TGTGCCTGGACCAACTATAATTCACCCCTCCACTTT
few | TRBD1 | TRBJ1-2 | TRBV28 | CASSSGTGRIGYTF | TGTGCCAGCAGTTCCGGGACAGGACGTATTGGCTACACCTTC
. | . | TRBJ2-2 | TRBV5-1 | CASSLGSVTGELFF | TGCGCCAGCAGCTTGGGTTCGGTCACCGGGGAGCTGTTTTTT
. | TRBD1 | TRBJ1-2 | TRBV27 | CASSPQAGQGTGYTF | TGTGCCAGCAGTCCCCAAGCGGGACAGGGGACCGGCTACACCTTC
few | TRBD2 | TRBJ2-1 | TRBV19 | CASSPSSGMGNEQFF | TGTGCCAGTAGTCCAAGTAGCGGGATGGGCAATGAGCAGTTCTTC
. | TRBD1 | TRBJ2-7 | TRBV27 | CASSSGQGSAYEQYF | TGTGCCAGCAGTTCGGGACAGGGATCGGCCTACGAGCAGTACTTC
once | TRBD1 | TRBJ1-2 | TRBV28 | CASSLFGQGGGYGYTF | TGTGCCAGCAGTTTATTCGGTCAGGGGGGTGGCTATGGCTACACCTTC
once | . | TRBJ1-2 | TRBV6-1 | CASSEIQYGYTF | TGTGCCAGCAGTGAGATACAATATGGCTACACCTTC
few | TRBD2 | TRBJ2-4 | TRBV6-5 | CASSQSGLGQNIQYF | TGTGCCAGCAGTCAATCGGGACTAGGCCAAAACATTCAGTACTTC
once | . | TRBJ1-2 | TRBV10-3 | CAITDGGRSYGYTF | TGTGCCATCACAGACGGGGGGCGGAGCTATGGCTACACCTTC
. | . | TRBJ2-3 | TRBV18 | CASSPNILSDTQYF | TGTGCCAGCTCACCAAATATATTAAGCGATACGCAGTATTTT